The entry below describes one T cell receptor (beta chain). The source of the sample is a study of blood T cell repertoires in COVID-19. Across the whole study: The study drew acute and convalescent COVID-19 samples from the United States, Italy and Spain.

Some clones are missing from TCRdb's copy, which holds only in-frame ones; the method was immunoSEQ multiplex PCR. Among about 80,000 clones listed, about 80% were seen once. CDR3 length: 15 amino acids. J was trimmed by 0 bases and V by 2 bases; bases with no gene match: 3. Germline V gene data show CDR1 as SEHNR and CDR2 as FQNEAQ (reference sequence). The TCR comes from a middle-aged woman with active or convalescent COVID-19. The chain recombines TRBV7-9 with TRBJ2-7, with 8 nucleotides matching TRBD2. Sequenced: peripheral blood. The CDR3 DNA sequence: TGTGCCAGCAGCTTACGCACTAGCGGCTCCTACGAGCAGTACTTC. Amino acids: CASSLRTSGSYEQYF. The whole variable domain, filled in from reference TRBV7-9 and TRBJ2-7, reads DTGVSQNPRHKITKRGQNVTFRCDPISEHNRLYWYRQTLGQGPEFLTYFQNEAQLEKSRLLSDRFSAERPKGSFSTLEIQRTEQGDSAMYLCASSLRTSGSYEQYFGPGTRLTVT.